Here is one T cell receptor beta chain with its context. Its antigen target is currently unknown. Base qualities are not provided; no much larger clone lies one nucleotide away. The data originate from a study of blood T cell repertoires in COVID-19 (dated by TCRdb to about 2020). About the study as a whole: Samples from collaborators originated in the United States, Italy and Spain and spanned both the acute and convalescent phases of COVID-19. The prospective study material was composed of cDNA or gDNA derived from T cells, B-cell-depleted T cells, or PBMCs. Deeply sampled blood TCRbeta repertoires from subjects exposed to, actively infected with, or recovered from COVID-19 were included in the dataset. A freely available public database, intended as a resource for researchers studying the immune response to SARS-CoV-2, is where the repertoires were released. The samples were drawn from the first 160 participants of the ongoing ImmuneRACE study and from 1,254 subjects provided by 6 global collaborators. A de-identified subject ID, COVID-19 status, age in years and sex were almost always included in the sample metadata. Where available, HLA class I and class II types were obtained from metadata supplied by the sample provider rather than from assay-based typing. Overall study results and their limits: The quantity of clinical and demographic metadata differed by source and by participant and was supplied without curation.

CDR1 and CDR2 are drawn from the germline V gene (reference sequence): LNHDA, SQIVND. Germline trimming: 8 bases from V, 1 base from J; junction bases outside gene matches: 6. The CDR3 starts with the cysteine, ends with the phenylalanine, and has 15 residues. Only the CDR3 DNA is retained, 45 bases long and in frame from the first base. TCRbeta CDR3 regions were amplified from genomic DNA using the immunoSEQ Assay, a bias-controlled multiplex PCR. Per the source publication's procedure: The number of nucleated cells in each sample was estimated from the amplification of reference gene primers within the assay. To quantify the absolute abundance of each unique TCRbeta CDR3 rearrangement, sequence reads were collapsed and filtered. For each sample, productive Simpson clonality was calculated as the square root of Simpson's diversity index across productive rearrangements. TCRdb re-hosts the immuneACCESS table, in-frame sequences only. Its copies lack some clones; in the studies checked, an unresolved V gene accounts for under half of them, and the cause for the rest is not known. V and J calls and clone size are given by that table; D and trimming were obtained from the DNA. In all, the sample holds 160,000 or so clones, and roughly 84% of those were seen once. The ten largest clones take up 1% to 1.5% of the sample.

In the prospective study, participants were 18 to 89 years old, resided in about two dozen geographic areas of the United States, and were enrolled through a virtual design. In the prospective study, participants were assigned to cohorts based on the clinical history participants reported in a screening survey and a study questionnaire. In the prospective study, mobile phlebotomists collected whole blood, serum and a nasopharyngeal or oropharyngeal swab from each participant. Participants in the prospective study had the option to provide additional blood draws and questionnaires over a 2-month period. Before DNA extraction, prospective study blood samples were shipped either frozen or at room temperature.

The TCR originated in a human donor with acute COVID-19. The donor label of this sample is uncertain. Sequenced sample: PBMCs or T cells enriched from blood (not recorded which). This receptor chain uses TRBV19 and TRBJ2-1; 9 of the junction bases match TRBD2. In nucleotides, the sequence is TGTGCCAGTGCGAAACTAGCGGGTTCCTACAATGAGCAGTTCTTC. This translates into CASAKLAGSYNEQFF.